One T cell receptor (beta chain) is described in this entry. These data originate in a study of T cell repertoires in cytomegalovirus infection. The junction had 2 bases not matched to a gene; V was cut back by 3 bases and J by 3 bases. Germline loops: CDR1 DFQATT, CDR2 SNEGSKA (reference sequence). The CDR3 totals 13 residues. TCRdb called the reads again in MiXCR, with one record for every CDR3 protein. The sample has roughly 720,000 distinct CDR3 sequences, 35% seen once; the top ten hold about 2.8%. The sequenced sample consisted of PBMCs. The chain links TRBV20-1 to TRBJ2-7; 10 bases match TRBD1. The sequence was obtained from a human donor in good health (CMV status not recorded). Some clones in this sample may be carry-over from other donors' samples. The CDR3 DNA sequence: TGCAGTGCTAGGGGACAGGGGATCTACGAGCAGTACTTC. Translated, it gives CSARGQGIYEQYF.